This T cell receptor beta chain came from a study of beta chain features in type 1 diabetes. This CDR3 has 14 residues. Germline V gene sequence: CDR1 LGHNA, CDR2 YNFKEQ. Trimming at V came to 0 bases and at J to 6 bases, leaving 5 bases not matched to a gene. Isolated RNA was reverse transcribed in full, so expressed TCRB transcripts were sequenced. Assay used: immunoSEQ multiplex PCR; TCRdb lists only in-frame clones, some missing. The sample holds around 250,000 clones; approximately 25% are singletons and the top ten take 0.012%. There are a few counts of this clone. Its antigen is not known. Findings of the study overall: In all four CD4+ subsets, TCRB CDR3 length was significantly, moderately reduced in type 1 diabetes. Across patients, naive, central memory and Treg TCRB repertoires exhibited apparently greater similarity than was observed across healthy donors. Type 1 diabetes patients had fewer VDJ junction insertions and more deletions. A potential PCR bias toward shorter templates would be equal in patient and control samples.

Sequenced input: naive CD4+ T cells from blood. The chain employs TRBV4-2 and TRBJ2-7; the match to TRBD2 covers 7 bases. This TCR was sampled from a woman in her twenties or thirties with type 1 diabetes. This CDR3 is CASSQDGLVSEQYF. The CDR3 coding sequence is TGTGCCAGCAGCCAAGATGGACTAGTGAGCGAGCAGTACTTC.